A selection of T cell receptor beta chains follows, all from one sample in a study of siplizumab effects on memory and regulatory T cells. Measured with immunoSEQ multiplex PCR; TCRdb has only the in-frame clones, and not every one. The sample records some 110,000 clones, roughly 94% being singletons. Sequencing input: non-Treg CD4+ T cells sorted from blood. All receptors derive from a human donor in good health. CDR3s include the opening cysteine and the closing phenylalanine or tryptophan. A D gene is named only where the DNA matches it firmly. Size tells how often a clone was seen (once, few, many) or the class of an expanded clone, and some rows leave it out.

D: -
J: TRBJ2-1
size: -
length: 17
V: TRBV18
CDR3: CASSPQGKSRGNNEQFF

D: TRBD2
J: TRBJ2-5
size: -
length: 19
V: TRBV9
CDR3: CASSPGPGLAGAGGETQYF

D: -
J: TRBJ1-1
size: -
length: 13
V: TRBV6-5
CDR3: CAAKDRQNTEAFF

D: -
J: TRBJ1-6
size: once
length: 12
V: TRBV6-5
CDR3: CASSYQDGRPHF

D: TRBD1
J: TRBJ1-4
size: -
length: 13
V: TRBV11-2
CDR3: CASSPQGAQKLFF

D: TRBD2
J: TRBJ2-7
size: -
length: 15
V: TRBV5-4
CDR3: CASSLRSPGGGEQYF

D: -
J: TRBJ2-7
size: -
length: 13
V: TRBV28
CDR3: CASWGPSSYEQYF

D: -
J: TRBJ1-5
size: -
length: 13
V: TRBV11-2
CDR3: CASSSGGSQPQHF

D: -
J: TRBJ2-7
size: -
length: 14
V: TRBV19
CDR3: CASSFAGNTYEQYF

D: -
J: TRBJ1-1
size: -
length: 12
V: TRBV6-5
CDR3: CASSPFGTEAFF

D: TRBD1
J: TRBJ1-1
size: -
length: 14
V: TRBV6-5
CDR3: CASSWDRGATEAFF

D: -
J: TRBJ2-1
size: -
length: 16
V: TRBV1
CDR3: CTSSQDPPGAGNEQFF

D: -
J: TRBJ1-1
size: -
length: 14
V: TRBV5-1
CDR3: CASSSGPADTEAFF

D: TRBD1
J: TRBJ2-7
size: -
length: 14
V: TRBV10-3
CDR3: CAISASGTGHEQYF

D: -
J: TRBJ1-2
size: few
length: 13
V: TRBV5-6
CDR3: CASSLGQYYGYTF

D: -
J: TRBJ2-7
size: -
length: 16
V: TRBV5-1
CDR3: CASSLGTGTPSYEQYF

D: TRBD2
J: TRBJ2-7
size: -
length: 13
V: TRBV11-2
CDR3: CASSEGLVGEQYF

D: -
J: TRBJ1-2
size: -
length: 15
V: TRBV15
CDR3: CATSRDRQYGYGYTF

D: TRBD1
J: TRBJ2-7
size: -
length: 15
V: TRBV6-1
CDR3: CASSELRTGTYEQYF

D: TRBD1
J: TRBJ2-2
size: -
length: 16
V: TRBV5-1
CDR3: CASSYTRGTGDGELFF

D: -
J: TRBJ1-5
size: -
length: 15
V: TRBV6-4
CDR3: CASSEVVVGNQPQHF

D: -
J: TRBJ1-4
size: -
length: 15
V: TRBV2
CDR3: CASSADRPTNEKLFF

D: -
J: TRBJ2-1
size: -
length: 15
V: TRBV9
CDR3: CASSVAPGTYNEQFF

D: -
J: TRBJ2-7
size: -
length: 12
V: TRBV21-1
CDR3: CASSNGISEQYF

D: -
J: TRBJ2-5
size: -
length: 14
V: TRBV11-2
CDR3: CASSLGRGKETQYF

D: -
J: TRBJ2-1
size: -
length: 14
V: TRBV2
CDR3: CASSDRTTYNEQFF

D: TRBD1
J: TRBJ2-7
size: -
length: 13
V: TRBV7-9
CDR3: CASSLGQGIQQYF

D: TRBD2
J: TRBJ2-3
size: -
length: 15
V: TRBV2
CDR3: CASTPGLAGADTQYF

D: -
J: TRBJ2-7
size: -
length: 15
V: TRBV5-1
CDR3: CASSSGDSIRSEQYF

D: TRBD1
J: TRBJ2-1
size: -
length: 15
V: TRBV5-1
CDR3: CASSSRDRVENEQFF

D: TRBD2
J: TRBJ2-5
size: -
length: 13
V: TRBV5-1
CDR3: CASSLIAGPHQYF

D: TRBD1
J: TRBJ1-2
size: -
length: 15
V: TRBV9
CDR3: CASSATGASGYGYTF

D: -
J: TRBJ1-4
size: -
length: 15
V: TRBV7-9
CDR3: CASSLEEATNEKLFF

D: -
J: TRBJ1-2
size: -
length: 13
V: TRBV14
CDR3: CASSQDTNYGYTF

D: -
J: TRBJ2-7
size: -
length: 13
V: TRBV19
CDR3: CASSTVSSYEQYF

D: -
J: TRBJ1-1
size: once
length: 15
V: TRBV12-5
CDR3: CASGLILGLNTEAFF

D: -
J: TRBJ2-2
size: -
length: 14
V: TRBV5-4
CDR3: CASSFFGLAGELFF

D: -
J: TRBJ2-5
size: -
length: 12
V: TRBV10-1
CDR3: CASRKGIETQYF

D: -
J: TRBJ2-1
size: -
length: 14
V: TRBV5-6
CDR3: CASSQGLRYNEQFF

D: -
J: TRBJ2-6
size: -
length: 16
V: TRBV19
CDR3: CASSPSVGGGANVLTF

D: TRBD1
J: TRBJ2-3
size: -
length: 13
V: TRBV6-1
CDR3: CASLGQQTDTQYF

D: -
J: TRBJ1-5
size: -
length: 16
V: TRBV9
CDR3: CASSVGGGGSNQPQHF

D: TRBD2
J: TRBJ2-5
size: -
length: 16
V: TRBV11-3
CDR3: CASSLGRRGTQETQYF

D: -
J: TRBJ1-2
size: -
length: 14
V: TRBV5-1
CDR3: CASSFLDRNYGYTF

D: TRBD1
J: TRBJ1-6
size: -
length: 14
V: TRBV11-3
CDR3: CASSQGQGGSPLHF

D: -
J: TRBJ2-5
size: -
length: 11
V: TRBV20-1
CDR3: CSARIRETQYF

D: -
J: TRBJ2-5
size: -
length: 14
V: TRBV9
CDR3: CASSAHGTKETQYF

D: -
J: TRBJ1-2
size: once
length: 14
V: TRBV4-1
CDR3: CASSQDRGDYGYTF

D: -
J: TRBJ2-7
size: -
length: 14
V: TRBV18
CDR3: CASSPTPSTHEQYF

D: TRBD2
J: TRBJ2-3
size: -
length: 16
V: TRBV6-6
CDR3: CASELAGGPGTDTQYF